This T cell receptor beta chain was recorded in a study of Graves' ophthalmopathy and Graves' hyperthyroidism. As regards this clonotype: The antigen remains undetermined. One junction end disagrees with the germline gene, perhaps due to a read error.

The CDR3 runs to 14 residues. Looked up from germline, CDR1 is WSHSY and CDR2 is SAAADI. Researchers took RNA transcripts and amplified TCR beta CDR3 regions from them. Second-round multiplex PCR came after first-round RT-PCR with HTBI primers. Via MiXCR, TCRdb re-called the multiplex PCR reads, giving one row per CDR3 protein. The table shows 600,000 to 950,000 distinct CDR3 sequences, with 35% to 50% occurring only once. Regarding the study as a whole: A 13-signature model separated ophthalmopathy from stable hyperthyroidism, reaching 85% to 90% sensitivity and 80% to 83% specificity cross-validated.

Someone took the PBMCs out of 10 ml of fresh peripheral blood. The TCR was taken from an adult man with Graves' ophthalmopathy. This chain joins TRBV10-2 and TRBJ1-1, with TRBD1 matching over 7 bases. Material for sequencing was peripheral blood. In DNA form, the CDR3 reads TGTGCCAGCATACAGGGGACATTGAACACTGAAGCTTTCTTT. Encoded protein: CASIQGTLNTEAFF.